Sequencing of this TCR beta chain was carried out in a study of blood T cell repertoires in COVID-19. As for the study in general: The United States, Italy and Spain were the sources of the acute and convalescent COVID-19 samples. Nucleic acid was either cDNA or gDNA, and it came from T cells, B-cell-depleted T cells, or PBMCs.

Enrollment of patients from Seattle took place during active infection, with longitudinal follow-up. The ends were cut back, 2 bases at V and 1 base at J, with 8 bases in the middle. CDR1 and CDR2 from the germline V gene are MGHDK and SYGVNS. The CDR3 sequence is 14 residues long. In the authors' workflow: The assay estimated nucleated cells by amplifying reference gene primers. Sequencing was performed with immunoSEQ multiplex PCR; in TCRdb, only in-frame clones are kept and a portion is missing. V and J calls and clone size are copied from that table; D and trimming were computed from the DNA. The table shows 360,000 or so clones, with roughly 87% occurring only once.

The sample consisted of peripheral blood. The chain combines TRBV25-1 with TRBJ1-1, with D possibly being TRBD1 (5 bases). This receptor was taken from a woman aged 55-70 years with COVID-19, enrolled during active disease. The CDR3: CASSEDSKNTEAFF. For the CDR3, the DNA is TGTGCCAGCAGTGAAGACAGCAAGAACACTGAAGCTTTCTTT.